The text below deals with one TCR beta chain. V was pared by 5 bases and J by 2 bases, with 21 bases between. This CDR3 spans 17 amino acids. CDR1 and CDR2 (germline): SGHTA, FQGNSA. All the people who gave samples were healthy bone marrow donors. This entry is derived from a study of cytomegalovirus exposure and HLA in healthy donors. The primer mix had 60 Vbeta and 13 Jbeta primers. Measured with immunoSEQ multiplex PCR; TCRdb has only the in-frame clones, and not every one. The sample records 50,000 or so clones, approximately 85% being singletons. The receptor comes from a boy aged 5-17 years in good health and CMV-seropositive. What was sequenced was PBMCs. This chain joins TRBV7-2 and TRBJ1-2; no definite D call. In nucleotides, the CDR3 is TGTGCCAGCAGCCCGATAGCGTCGCCTACAAGGAACTATGGCTACACCTTC. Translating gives CASSPIASPTRNYGYTF.